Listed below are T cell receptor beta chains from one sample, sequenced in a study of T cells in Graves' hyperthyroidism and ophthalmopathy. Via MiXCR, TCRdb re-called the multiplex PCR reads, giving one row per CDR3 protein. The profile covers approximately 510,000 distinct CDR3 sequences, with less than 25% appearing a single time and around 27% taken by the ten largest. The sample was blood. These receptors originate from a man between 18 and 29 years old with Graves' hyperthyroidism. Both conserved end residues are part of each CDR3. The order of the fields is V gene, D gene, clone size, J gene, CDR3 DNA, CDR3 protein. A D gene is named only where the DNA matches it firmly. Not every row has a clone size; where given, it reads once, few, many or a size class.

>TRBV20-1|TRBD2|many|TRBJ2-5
TGCAGTGCTAGTGGACTAGCGGGGGAGACCCAGTACTTC
CSASGLAGETQYF
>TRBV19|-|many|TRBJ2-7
TGTGCCAGTGGGGCAGGGACTTACTACGAGCAGTACTTC
CASGAGTYYEQYF
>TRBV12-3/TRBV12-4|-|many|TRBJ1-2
TGTGCCAGCAGCGCCCTCGCCCAAGCTAACTATGGCTACACCTTC
CASSALAQANYGYTF
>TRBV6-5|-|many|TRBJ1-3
TGTGCCAGCAGTTTGACAGGCTTCTCCTCTGGAAACACCATATATTTT
CASSLTGFSSGNTIYF
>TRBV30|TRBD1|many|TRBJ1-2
TGTGCCTCAGGACAGGGCTATGGCTACACCTTC
CASGQGYGYTF
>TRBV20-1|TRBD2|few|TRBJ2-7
TGCAGTGCTGAGGGGACTAGCGGACCCCTTCGTCGCTTC
CSAEGTSGPLRRF
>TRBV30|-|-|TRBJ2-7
TGTGCCTGCCAGCAAGCGATCTACGAGCAGTACTTC
CACQQAIYEQYF
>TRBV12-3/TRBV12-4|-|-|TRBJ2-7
TGTGCCAGCAGTTTAAACCACATCTACGAGCAGTACTTC
CASSLNHIYEQYF
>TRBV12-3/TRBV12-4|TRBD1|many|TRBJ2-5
TGTGCCAGCAGTTTTGAGGGGGCCCAAGAGACCCAGTACTTC
CASSFEGAQETQYF
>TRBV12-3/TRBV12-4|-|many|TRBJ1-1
TGTGCCAGCAGTTTTGTAGGAGGGGCCGAAGCTTTCTTT
CASSFVGGAEAFF
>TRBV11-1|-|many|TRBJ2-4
TGTGCCAGCAGCTTAGCTGGGCTAGACATTCAGTACTTC
CASSLAGLDIQYF
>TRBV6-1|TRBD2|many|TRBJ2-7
TGTGCCAGCAGTGAAGAAGCGGGGGGCTCTTACGAGCAGTACTTC
CASSEEAGGSYEQYF
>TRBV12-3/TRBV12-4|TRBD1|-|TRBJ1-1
TGTGCCAGCAGTTCAGGACAGGGGATCGTAGCTTTCTTT
CASSSGQGIVAFF
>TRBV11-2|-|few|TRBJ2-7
TGTGCCAGCAGCCTCTCGACAACCCTACTCTACGAGCAGTACTTC
CASSLSTTLLYEQYF
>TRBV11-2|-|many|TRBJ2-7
TGTGCCAGCAGCCCGTTAAACAGGAAGAGCTCCTACGAGCAGTACTTC
CASSPLNRKSSYEQYF
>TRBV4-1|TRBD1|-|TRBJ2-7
TGCGCCAGCAGCCAGCCGGGACAGGCGATTTACGAGCAGTACTTC
CASSQPGQAIYEQYF
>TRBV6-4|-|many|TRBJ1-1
TGTGCCAGCTCGCCCTCGGGGGTGAACACTGAAGCTTTCTTT
CASSPSGVNTEAFF
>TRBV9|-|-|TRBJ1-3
TGTGCCAGCAGCTCGGGACCACTCTGGACTGGAAACACCATATATTTT
CASSSGPLWTGNTIYF
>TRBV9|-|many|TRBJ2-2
TGTGCCAGCAGGGACGGATCGAACACCGGGGAGCTGTTTTTT
CASRDGSNTGELFF
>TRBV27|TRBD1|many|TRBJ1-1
TGTGCCAGCAGTTACGGACAGGGGGCGACTGAAGCTTTCTTT
CASSYGQGATEAFF
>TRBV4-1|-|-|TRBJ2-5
TGCGCCAGCAGCCAAGACGGGACCGGGAACCAAGAGACCCAGTACTTC
CASSQDGTGNQETQYF
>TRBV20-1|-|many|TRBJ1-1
TGCAGTGCTAGAGTCCCCGGACAAGAAGAAGCTTTCTTT
CSARVPGQEEAFF
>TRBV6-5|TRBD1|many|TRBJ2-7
TGTGCCAGCAGAGGGACAGGGGGCTACGAGCAGTACTTC
CASRGTGGYEQYF
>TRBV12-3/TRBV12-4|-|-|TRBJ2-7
TGTGCCAGCAGTGGACCGAGAAGGTACGAGCAGTACTTC
CASSGPRRYEQYF
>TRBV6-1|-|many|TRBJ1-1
TGTGCCAGCAGAGAGGGACCATACATGAACACTGAAGCTTTCTTT
CASREGPYMNTEAFF
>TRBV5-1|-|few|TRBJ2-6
TGCGCCAGCAGCCTTAGGACAGCTAGCACTGGGGCCAACGTCCTGACTTTC
CASSLRTASTGANVLTF
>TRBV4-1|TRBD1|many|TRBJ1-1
TGCGCCAGCAGCCGGCCAGGACAGGGGGGCAGGAACACTGAAGCTTTCTTT
CASSRPGQGGRNTEAFF
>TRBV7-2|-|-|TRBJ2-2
TGTGCCAGCAGCTTAAAGGGAGTCGGGGAGCTGTTTTTT
CASSLKGVGELFF
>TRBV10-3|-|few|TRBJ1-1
TGTGCCATCAGTGGGACGGCAACTGAAGCTTTCTTT
CAISGTATEAFF
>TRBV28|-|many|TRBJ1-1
TGTGCCACCAGACACCCATCGAACACTGAAGCTTTCTTT
CATRHPSNTEAFF
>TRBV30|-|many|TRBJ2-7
TGTGCCCTCTCGGACGGTCACTACGAGCAGTACTTC
CALSDGHYEQYF
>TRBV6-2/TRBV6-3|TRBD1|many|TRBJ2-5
TGTGCCAGCAGTTGGACAGGGTCGACCCAGTACTTC
CASSWTGSTQYF
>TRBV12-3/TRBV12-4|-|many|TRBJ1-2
TGTGCCAGCAGTACCAGATCGGCTTCGGCTGGCTACACCTTC
CASSTRSASAGYTF
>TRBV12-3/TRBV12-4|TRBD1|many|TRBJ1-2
TGTGCCAGCAGTTCAGGGGGGGGCGGCTACACCTTC
CASSSGGGGYTF
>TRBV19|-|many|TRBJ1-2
TGTGCCAGTAGTATTGTCGCCAGGGACAATGGCTACACCTTC
CASSIVARDNGYTF
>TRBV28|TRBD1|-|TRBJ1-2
TGTGCCAGCAGTCCGCAGGGGGTCGGCTATGGCTACACCTTC
CASSPQGVGYGYTF
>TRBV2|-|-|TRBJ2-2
TGTGCCAGCAGTGAAGAGAGGGCCGGGGAGCTGTTTTTT
CASSEERAGELFF
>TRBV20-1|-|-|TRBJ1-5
TGCAGTGCTAGAGATACAGTGGAAAGTCAGCCCCAGCATTTT
CSARDTVESQPQHF
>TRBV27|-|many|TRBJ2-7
TGTGCCAGCAGTTTATCGACACCCGACGAGCAGTACTTC
CASSLSTPDEQYF
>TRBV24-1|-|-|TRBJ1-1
TGTGCCACCAGGGGACAGAACACTGAAGCTTTCTTT
CATRGQNTEAFF
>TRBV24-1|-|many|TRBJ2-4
TGTGCCACCAGCGATTCGGGTGCGGCCAAAAACATTCAGTACTTC
CATSDSGAAKNIQYF
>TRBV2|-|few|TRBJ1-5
TGTGCCAGCCTCTCGACGGGGGGCGAGCCCCAGCATTTT
CASLSTGGEPQHF
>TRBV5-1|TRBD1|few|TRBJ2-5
TGCGCCAGCGGGGTATTCGGGACAGAAGAGACCCAGTACTTC
CASGVFGTEETQYF
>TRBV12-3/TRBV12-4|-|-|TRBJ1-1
TGTGCCAGCAGGGGTATCACCATGAACACTGAAGCTTTCTTT
CASRGITMNTEAFF
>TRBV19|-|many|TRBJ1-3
TGTGCCAGTAGTACTGGGGGCCCAATCTCTGGAAACACCATATATTTT
CASSTGGPISGNTIYF
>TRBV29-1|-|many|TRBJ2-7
TGCAGCGTTCTTACGCCCTCCTACGAGCAGTACTTC
CSVLTPSYEQYF
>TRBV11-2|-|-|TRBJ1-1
TGTGCCAGCAGACCCCCGGGACTCACAGAGGGGACTGAAGCTTTCTTT
CASRPPGLTEGTEAFF
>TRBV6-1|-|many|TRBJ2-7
TGTGCCACCTCCCTTGGCCTTACCTACGAGCAGTACTTC
CATSLGLTYEQYF
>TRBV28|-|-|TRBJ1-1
TGTGCCAGCAGTGACCCGACGACGGATGAAGCTTTCTTT
CASSDPTTDEAFF
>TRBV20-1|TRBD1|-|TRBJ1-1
TGCAGTGTAACGTATAGGGGGCTTATGTTGAACACTGAAGCTTTCTTT
CSVTYRGLMLNTEAFF
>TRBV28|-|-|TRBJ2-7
TGTGCCAGCACCACACAGGGTATCTACGAGCAGTACTTC
CASTTQGIYEQYF
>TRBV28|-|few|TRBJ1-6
TGTGCCAGCAGGCTGACAGTCCCGGGAGGCAATTCACCCCTCCACTTT
CASRLTVPGGNSPLHF
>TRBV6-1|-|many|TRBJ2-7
TGTGCCAGCGGGCCGGGATCCTACGAGCAGTACTTC
CASGPGSYEQYF
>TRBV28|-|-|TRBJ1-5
TGTGCCAGCAGGTCGGGGCCTCGCAATCAGCCCCAGCATTTT
CASRSGPRNQPQHF
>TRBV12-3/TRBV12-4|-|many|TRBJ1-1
TGTGCCAGCACCCCCCTGCAGGTTTTCACTGAAGCTTTCTTT
CASTPLQVFTEAFF
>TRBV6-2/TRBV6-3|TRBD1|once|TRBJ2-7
TGTGCCAGCAGTTACTCTCCGGGACAGGATCTCTCCGAGCAGTACTTC
CASSYSPGQDLSEQYF
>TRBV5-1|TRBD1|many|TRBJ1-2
TGCGCCAGCAGCTTGGCAGGAGGGGGCAACTATGGCTACACCTTC
CASSLAGGGNYGYTF
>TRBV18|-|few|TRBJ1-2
TGTGCCAGCTCACCGATTGAAGTAACAGGGAACTATGGCTACACCTTC
CASSPIEVTGNYGYTF
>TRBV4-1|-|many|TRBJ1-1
TGCGCCAGCAGCCAATCATTCGGGGGGGCGCTGGACACTGAAGCTTTCTTT
CASSQSFGGALDTEAFF
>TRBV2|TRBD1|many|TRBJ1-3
TGTGCCAGCAGGACAGGGAACTCTGGAAACACCATATATTTT
CASRTGNSGNTIYF